This T cell receptor (beta chain) was recorded in a study of control samples from healthy donors and cancer patients. This CDR3 contains 13 residues. V lost 0 bases, J lost 6 bases, and 6 bases lay in between. Germline CDR1 LGHNT, CDR2 FRNRAP. TCRdb's copy holds only in-frame clones and misses some; the assay was immunoSEQ multiplex PCR. The repertoire consists of fewer than 200,000 clones, with more than 80% occurring once and the leading ten covering 1.1% to 1.5%. The sequenced sample consisted of blood. This TCR was recovered from a man aged 30 to 39 in good health. The rearrangement links TRBV12-5 to TRBJ1-5; D ambiguous. The CDR3 is CASGLVVGQPQHF. The CDR3 nucleotides are TGTGCTAGTGGTTTGGTAGTAGGTCAGCCCCAGCATTTT.